These T cell receptor beta chains were read from a single sample in a study of CD8 T cells in Susac syndrome. MiXCR, applied by TCRdb to the immunoSEQ multiplex PCR reads, yields one record per CDR3 protein. The table lists some 190,000 distinct CDR3 sequences, roughly 94% of them singletons, with 0.1% in the top ten. Input material: CD4+ T cells from PBMCs. The receptors were gathered from a human donor in good health. Each CDR3 is given with its conserved first and last residue. The order of the fields is CDR3 DNA, CDR3 protein, V gene, D gene, clone size, J gene. The D gene is left open where the match is weak. Rows give clone size only sometimes, using once, few, many, or a class for an expanded clone.

CDR3nt: TGCAGCGGACGGACAGGGGGGGATAACATTCAGTACTTC; CDR3aa: CSGRTGGDNIQYF; v_gene: TRBV29-1; d_gene: TRBD1; abundance: once; j_gene: TRBJ2-4
CDR3nt: TGTGCCTGGTGGAGGGATGACTATGGCTACACCTTC; CDR3aa: CAWWRDDYGYTF; v_gene: TRBV30; d_gene: NA; abundance: NA; j_gene: TRBJ1-2
CDR3nt: TGTGCCAGCAGTGAAGCGCTAGGGCCTGAAGCTTTCTTT; CDR3aa: CASSEALGPEAFF; v_gene: TRBV6-1; d_gene: NA; abundance: once; j_gene: TRBJ1-1
CDR3nt: TGCAGCGCACTTAGCGGGAGGCACAATGAGCAGTTCTTC; CDR3aa: CSALSGRHNEQFF; v_gene: TRBV29-1; d_gene: TRBD2; abundance: NA; j_gene: TRBJ2-1
CDR3nt: TGTGCGTTGGGTAGGTCCTACGAGCAGTACTTC; CDR3aa: CALGRSYEQYF; v_gene: TRBV30; d_gene: NA; abundance: NA; j_gene: TRBJ2-7
CDR3nt: TGCAGTGCCCACGATAGGGGGACAGGGAGCTACGAGCAGTACTTC; CDR3aa: CSAHDRGTGSYEQYF; v_gene: TRBV20-1; d_gene: TRBD1; abundance: NA; j_gene: TRBJ2-7
CDR3nt: TGTGCCAGTAGTAGCCAAACCGGGACGGAGGCTTTCTTT; CDR3aa: CASSSQTGTEAFF; v_gene: TRBV19; d_gene: NA; abundance: NA; j_gene: TRBJ1-1
CDR3nt: TGTGCCAGCAGCTTAGCATATTTAGCGGGACAAGAGACCCAGTACTTC; CDR3aa: CASSLAYLAGQETQYF; v_gene: TRBV7-2; d_gene: TRBD2; abundance: NA; j_gene: TRBJ2-5
CDR3nt: TGTGCCAGCAGCTTACGGATCGGAGATACGCAGTATTTT; CDR3aa: CASSLRIGDTQYF; v_gene: TRBV7-9; d_gene: NA; abundance: NA; j_gene: TRBJ2-3
CDR3nt: TGTGCCAGCAGTGACCACACTGAAGCTTTCTTT; CDR3aa: CASSDHTEAFF; v_gene: TRBV25-1; d_gene: NA; abundance: once; j_gene: TRBJ1-1
CDR3nt: TGTGCCAGCAGTTCGGACGGTTCCTACAATGAGCAGTTCTTC; CDR3aa: CASSSDGSYNEQFF; v_gene: TRBV28; d_gene: NA; abundance: NA; j_gene: TRBJ2-1
CDR3nt: TGTGCCAGCAGCTTACTCCGGGGTAGTGAGACCCAGTACTTC; CDR3aa: CASSLLRGSETQYF; v_gene: TRBV7-9; d_gene: NA; abundance: NA; j_gene: TRBJ2-5
CDR3nt: TGTGCCAGCAGTGAGGTTCGGGAGCGGGAGCAGTTCTTC; CDR3aa: CASSEVREREQFF; v_gene: TRBV2; d_gene: NA; abundance: NA; j_gene: TRBJ2-1
CDR3nt: TGCAGCGTTGAACAGAGAAACACCATATATTTT; CDR3aa: CSVEQRNTIYF; v_gene: TRBV29-1; d_gene: NA; abundance: NA; j_gene: TRBJ1-3
CDR3nt: TGTGCCAGCAGTTACTTGAGTAAAAACAATGAGCAGTTCTTC; CDR3aa: CASSYLSKNNEQFF; v_gene: TRBV6-2/TRBV6-3; d_gene: NA; abundance: NA; j_gene: TRBJ2-1